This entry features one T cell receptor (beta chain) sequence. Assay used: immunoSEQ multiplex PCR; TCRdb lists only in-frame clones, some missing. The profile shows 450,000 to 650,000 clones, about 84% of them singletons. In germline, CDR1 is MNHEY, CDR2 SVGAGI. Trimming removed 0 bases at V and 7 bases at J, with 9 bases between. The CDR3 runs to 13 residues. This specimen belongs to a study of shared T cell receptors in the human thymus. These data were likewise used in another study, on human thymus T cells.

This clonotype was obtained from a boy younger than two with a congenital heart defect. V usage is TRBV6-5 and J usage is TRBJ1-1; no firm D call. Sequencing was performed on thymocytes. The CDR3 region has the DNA TGTGCCAGCAGTTACTCCGGCGGGTTTGAAGCTTTCTTT. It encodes CASSYSGGFEAFF.